The 5 T cell receptor beta chains below were found in one sample sequenced in a study of blood T cells in healthy people across ages. A sample-barcoded 5' primer and a J-beta primer mix were used in a second PCR of about 6 to 11 cycles. TCRdb fed the 5' RACE reads into MiXCR, producing one record per CDR3 protein. The profile covers about 1.8 million distinct CDR3 sequences, with 40% to 55% appearing a single time and more than 2% taken by the ten largest. The sample comprised blood. These receptors all stem from a woman aged 40 to 55 in good health.

V is TRBV28 and J is TRBJ2-1, with 10 nucleotides matching TRBD2. Germline V lookup: CDR1 MDHEN, CDR2 SYDVKM. This CDR3 contains 14 residues. Trimming cost V 10 bases and J 3 bases; bases outside gene matches: 6. CDR3 loop: CATVLAGNYNEQFF. DNA for the CDR3: TGTGCCACCGTACTAGCGGGAAACTACAATGAGCAGTTCTTC.

CDR3 DNA sequence: TGCAGTGCCCCGGCAGGGCGCCAAGAGACCCAGTACTTC. Encoded protein: CSAPAGRQETQYF. This chain connects TRBV20-1 to TRBJ2-5; D is possibly TRBD1 (5 bases). The ends were cut back, 6 bases at V and 1 base at J, with 12 bases in the middle. The CDR3 consists of 13 residues. The germline V gene has CDR1 DFQATT and CDR2 SNEGSKA (reference sequence).

In the case of this clonotype: A junction boundary mismatches the germline segment, possibly from a read error. The chain uses TRBV6-2 or TRBV6-3 and TRBJ2-1; D not certain. The DNA end favors TRBJ2-7, so the J call may be wrong. The CDR3 contains 17 residues. The germline CDR1 and CDR2 sequences are MNHEY and SVGEGT. CDR3 in DNA: TGTGTCAGCAGTTACTTTGTTCTGTTGAGCTCCTACAAGGAGCAGTACTTC. It encodes CVSSYFVLLSSYKEQYF.

Worth noting for this clonotype: The junction shows a germline mismatch at one end, possibly a read error. The genes are TRBV2 and TRBJ2-5; 7 positions match TRBD1. The CDR3 has 15 amino acids. Germline assignment: CDR1 SNHLY and CDR2 FYNNEI. CDR3 sequence reads: CASSDTGVFQGTQYF. The DNA of the CDR3 is TGTGCCAGCAGTGACACAGGGGTCTTCCAAGGGACCCAGTACTTC.

The V gene is TRBV27, the J gene TRBJ2-5; D gene unclear. Germline loops: CDR1 MNHEY, CDR2 SMNVEV (reference sequence). Trimming left V 6 bases short and J 1 base short, with 15 bases between. CDR3 length equals 15 residues. The CDR3 loop reads CASSPSGSSQETQYF. The CDR3 DNA is TGTGCCAGCAGCCCTTCCGGGTCATCCCAAGAGACCCAGTACTTC.